This section outlines one T cell receptor (beta chain) sequence together with its context. Its antigen remains unidentified. This entry is derived from a study of cytomegalovirus exposure and HLA in healthy donors. Between the trimmed V and J ends, which lost 1 base and 0 bases, there was a span of 10 bases. The germline V gene encodes CDR1 MRHNA and CDR2 SNTAGT. The CDR3 is made up of 16 amino acids. Vbeta (60) and Jbeta (13) primers were used in the PCR. Using immunoSEQ multiplex PCR, the repertoire was profiled, and TCRdb retains in-frame clones only, with some absent. This table has some 99,000 clones, 60% to 80% appearing once. The study, taken as a whole, reports: From TCR beta sequences, most subjects' HLA-A and HLA-B alleles were reportedly predicted accurately.

This rearrangement joins TRBV6-4 to TRBJ1-5; D is unresolved. This receptor was identified in a female donor in good health and CMV-seronegative. Source material: PBMCs. The CDR3 sequence is CASSDFGRYSNQPQHF. The CDR3 coding sequence is TGTGCCAGCAGTGACTTTGGCAGGTATAGCAATCAGCCCCAGCATTTT.